Listed here is a single TCR beta chain. The specificity of this receptor is unknown. CDR1 MNHNS and CDR2 SASEGT are derived from the germline V gene. Including cysteine and phenylalanine, the CDR3 has 17 amino acids. DNA for this receptor is not on file. This sample is part of a study of CXCR3-negative and CXCR3-positive naive CD8 T cells (dated by TCRdb to the late 2010s). Broadly, across the study: Roughly 130 million TRB reads were obtained in total, roughly 1.5 +/- 0.3 million reads per library. Naive subsets from roughly 5 donors and memory cells from 3 donors were included in the TRBV-TRBJ cluster analysis. Diversity and physicochemical repertoire analyses were performed on about ten donors pooled from two independent experiments. What the work shows at the level of the full study, not this receptor alone: TRB CDR3s from CXCR3-positive naive cells showed higher hydrophobicity (lower Kidera factor 4), lower energy, and higher strength and volume indices than CXCR3-negative naive cells. Freshly isolated PBMCs were used for most assays because CXCR3 expression went down partially after cryopreservation. Naive CXCR3-negative and CXCR3-positive cells from the same donor showed similar TRBV-TRBJ usage, whereas memory cells showed distinct patterns. Surface CD5, linked to self-reactivity in mice, was comparable between naive subsets; TCR interaction strength was therefore also inferred from TRB CDR3 physicochemical properties. Both naive subsets had comparably high repertoire diversity, while memory CD8+ T cells had much lower repertoire diversity.

For each CD8+ T cell subset, flow sorting was done in triplicate, and about 300,000 cells per subset went directly into RLT lysis buffer. To exclude memory contaminants, naive CD8+ T cells were stringently defined as CD45RO-CCR7+CD27+CD95-. Using standard density gradient centrifugation, peripheral blood mononuclear cells were isolated from buffy coats. Naive CXCR3-negative and CXCR3-positive CD8+ T cells were flow-sorted on a FACSAria III. Total RNA was extracted from sorted cells with an RNeasy Mini Kit. TCRdb lists the instrument as NextSeq 550. The Human TCR Profiling Kit (MiLaboratory) was used to prepare UMI-labeled 5' RACE TRB cDNA libraries. cDNA synthesis used the entire amount of extracted RNA, and PCR amplification then used the entire amount of cDNA produced. Libraries were prepared in parallel with an identical number of PCR cycles. In the source study's methods: With a requirement of at least two reads per UMI, MIGEC and MiXCR extracted about 50,000 +/- 10,000 unique UMI-labeled TRB cDNA molecules per library. On average, about 40,000 +/- 10,000 functional in-frame TRB CDR3 nucleotide clonotypes lacking stop codons were found per library. After each sample was downsampled to 5000 UMI-labeled TRB molecules, VDJtools was used to calculate diversity metrics such as normalized Shannon-Wiener and Chao1. VDJtools was used to calculate clonotype-size-weighted physicochemical properties of the central five CDR3 residues, namely interaction energy, strength, volume and Kidera factor 4. TCRdb reprocessed the reads and assigns one entry to each CDR3 protein sequence, leaving out DNA. TCRdb assigned the V and J calls; the authors' analysis was not used. The sample table on file contains some 130,000 distinct CDR3 sequences. The ten largest make up approximately 0.5% of the sample.

The sample taken for sequencing was naive CXCR3- CD8+ T cells from blood. The cell subset or site label for this specimen denotes: CD45RO-CCR7+CD27+CD95- naive CD8+ T cells lacking CXCR3 (TNR3-). The clonotype originates from a human donor in good health. Some clones in this sample may be carry-over from other donors' samples. The chain was built from TRBV6-1 and TRBJ2-1; the D call from TCRdb, TRBD2, cannot be confirmed without DNA. This receptor has the CDR3 CASSPETSGGGYNEQFF.